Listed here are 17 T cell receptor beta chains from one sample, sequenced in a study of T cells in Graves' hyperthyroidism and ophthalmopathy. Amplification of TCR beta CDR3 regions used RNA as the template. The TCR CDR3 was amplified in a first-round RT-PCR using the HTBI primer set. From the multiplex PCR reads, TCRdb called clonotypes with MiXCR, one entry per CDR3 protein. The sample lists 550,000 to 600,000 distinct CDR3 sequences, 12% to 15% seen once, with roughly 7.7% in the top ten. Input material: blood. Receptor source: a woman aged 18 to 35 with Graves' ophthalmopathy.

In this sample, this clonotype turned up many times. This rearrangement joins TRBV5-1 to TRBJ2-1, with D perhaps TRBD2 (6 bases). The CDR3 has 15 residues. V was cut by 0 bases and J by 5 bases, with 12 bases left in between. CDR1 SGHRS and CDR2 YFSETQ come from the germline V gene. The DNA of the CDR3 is TGCGCCAGCAGCTTGGTAACGCTAGCGAACAATGAGCAGTTCTTC. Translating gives CASSLVTLANNEQFF. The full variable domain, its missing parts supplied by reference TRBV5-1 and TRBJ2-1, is KAGVTQTPRYLIKTRGQQVTLSCSPISGHRSVSWYQQTPGQGLQFLFEYFSETQRNKGNFPGRFSGRQFSNSRSEMNVSTLELGDSALYLCASSLVTLANNEQFFGPGTRLTVL.

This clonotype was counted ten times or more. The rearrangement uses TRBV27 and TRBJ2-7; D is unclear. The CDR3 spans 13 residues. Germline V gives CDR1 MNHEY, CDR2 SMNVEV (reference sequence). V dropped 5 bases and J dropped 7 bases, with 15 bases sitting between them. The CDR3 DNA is TGTGCCAGCAGTCCCGGCCAGAGGAAGGAGCAGTACTTC. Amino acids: CASSPGQRKEQYF.

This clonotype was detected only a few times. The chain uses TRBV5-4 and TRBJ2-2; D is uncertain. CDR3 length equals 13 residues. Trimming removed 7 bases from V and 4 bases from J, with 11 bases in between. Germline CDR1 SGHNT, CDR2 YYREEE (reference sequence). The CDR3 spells CASGHSGTGELFF. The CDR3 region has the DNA TGTGCCAGCGGCCATTCAGGCACCGGGGAGCTGTTTTTT.

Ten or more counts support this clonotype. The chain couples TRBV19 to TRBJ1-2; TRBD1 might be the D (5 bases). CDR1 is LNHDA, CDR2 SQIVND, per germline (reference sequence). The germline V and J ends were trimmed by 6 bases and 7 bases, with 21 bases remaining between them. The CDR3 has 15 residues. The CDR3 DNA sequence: TGTGCCAGTAGCGTCCGGGGGAGTATATTAGGTGGCTACACCTTC. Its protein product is CASSVRGSILGGYTF.

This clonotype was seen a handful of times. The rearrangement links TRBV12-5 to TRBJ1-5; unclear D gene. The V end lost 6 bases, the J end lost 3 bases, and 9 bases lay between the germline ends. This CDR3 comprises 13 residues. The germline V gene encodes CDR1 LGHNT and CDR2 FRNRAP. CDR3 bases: TGTGCTAGTGGCGACGGTACCAATCAGCCCCAGCATTTT. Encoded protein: CASGDGTNQPQHF.

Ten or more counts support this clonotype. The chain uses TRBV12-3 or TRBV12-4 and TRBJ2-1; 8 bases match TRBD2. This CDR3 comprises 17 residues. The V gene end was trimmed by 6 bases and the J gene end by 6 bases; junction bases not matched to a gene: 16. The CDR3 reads CASRRTLAASRINEQFF. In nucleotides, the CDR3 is TGTGCCAGCAGACGTACACTAGCGGCCAGCAGGATCAATGAGCAGTTCTTC.

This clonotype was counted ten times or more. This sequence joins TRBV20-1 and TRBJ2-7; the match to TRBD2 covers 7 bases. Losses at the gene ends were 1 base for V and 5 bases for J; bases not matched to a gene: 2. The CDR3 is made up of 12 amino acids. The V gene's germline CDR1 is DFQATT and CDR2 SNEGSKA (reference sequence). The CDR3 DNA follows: TGCAGTGCTAGAGGGCTAGCGGACGAGCAGTACTTC. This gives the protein CSARGLADEQYF.

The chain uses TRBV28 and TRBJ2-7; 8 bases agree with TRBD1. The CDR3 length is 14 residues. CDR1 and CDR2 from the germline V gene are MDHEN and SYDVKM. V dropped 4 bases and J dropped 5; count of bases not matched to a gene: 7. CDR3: CASSYPRDRHEQYF. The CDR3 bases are TGTGCCAGCAGTTACCCAAGGGACAGGCACGAGCAGTACTTC.

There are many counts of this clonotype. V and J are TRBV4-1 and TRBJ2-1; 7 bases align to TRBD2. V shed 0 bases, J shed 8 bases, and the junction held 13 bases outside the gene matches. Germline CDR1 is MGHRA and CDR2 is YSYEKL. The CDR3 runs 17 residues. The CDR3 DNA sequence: TGCGCCAGCAGCCAAGAGGGCGCGGGAGTAAGTTCGGATGAGCAGTTCTTC. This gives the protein CASSQEGAGVSSDEQFF.

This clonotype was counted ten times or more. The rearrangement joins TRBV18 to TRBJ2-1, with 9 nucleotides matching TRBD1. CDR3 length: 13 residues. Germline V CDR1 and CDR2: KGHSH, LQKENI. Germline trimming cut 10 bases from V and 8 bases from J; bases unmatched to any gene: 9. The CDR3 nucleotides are TGTGCCACCTGGGACAGGGCGTATCATGAGCAGTTCTTC. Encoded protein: CATWDRAYHEQFF.

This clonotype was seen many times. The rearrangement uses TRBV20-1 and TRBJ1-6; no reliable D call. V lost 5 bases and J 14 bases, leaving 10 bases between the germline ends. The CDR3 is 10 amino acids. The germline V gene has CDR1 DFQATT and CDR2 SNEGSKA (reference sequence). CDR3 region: CSAGPSTLHF. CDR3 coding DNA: TGCAGTGCTGGTCCCTCTACCCTCCACTTT.

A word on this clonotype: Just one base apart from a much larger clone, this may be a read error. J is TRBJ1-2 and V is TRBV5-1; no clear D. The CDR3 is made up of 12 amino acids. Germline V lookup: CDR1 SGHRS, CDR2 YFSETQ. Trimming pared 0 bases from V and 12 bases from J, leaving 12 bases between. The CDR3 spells CASSLGSSGHTF. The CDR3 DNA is TGCGCCAGCAGCTTGGGCTCCAGCGGCCACACCTTC.

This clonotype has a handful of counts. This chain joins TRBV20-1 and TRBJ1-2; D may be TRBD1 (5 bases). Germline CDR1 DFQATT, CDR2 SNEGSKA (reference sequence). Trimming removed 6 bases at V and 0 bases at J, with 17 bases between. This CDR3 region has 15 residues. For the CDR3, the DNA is TGCAGTGCCGACGGGGGAGGGAGGTCTAACTATGGCTACACCTTC. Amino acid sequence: CSADGGGRSNYGYTF.

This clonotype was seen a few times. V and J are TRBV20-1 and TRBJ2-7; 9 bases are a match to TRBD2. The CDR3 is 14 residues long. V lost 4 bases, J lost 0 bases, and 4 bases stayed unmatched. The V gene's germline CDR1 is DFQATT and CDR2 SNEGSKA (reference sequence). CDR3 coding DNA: TGCAGTGCTACACGACTAGCGGTCTCCTACGAGCAGTACTTC. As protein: CSATRLAVSYEQYF.

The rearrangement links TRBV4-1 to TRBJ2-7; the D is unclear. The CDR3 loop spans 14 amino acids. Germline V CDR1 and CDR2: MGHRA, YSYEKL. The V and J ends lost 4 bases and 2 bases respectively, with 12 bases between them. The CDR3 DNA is TGCGCCAGCAGCCTTAAGGACGGTACCTACGAGCAGTACTTC. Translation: CASSLKDGTYEQYF.

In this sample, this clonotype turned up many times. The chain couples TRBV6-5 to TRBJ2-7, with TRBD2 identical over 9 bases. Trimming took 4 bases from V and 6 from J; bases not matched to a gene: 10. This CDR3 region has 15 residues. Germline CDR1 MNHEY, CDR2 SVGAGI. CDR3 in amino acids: CASSSHSGRAGEQYF. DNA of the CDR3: TGTGCCAGCAGTTCCCATAGCGGGAGAGCCGGCGAGCAGTACTTC.

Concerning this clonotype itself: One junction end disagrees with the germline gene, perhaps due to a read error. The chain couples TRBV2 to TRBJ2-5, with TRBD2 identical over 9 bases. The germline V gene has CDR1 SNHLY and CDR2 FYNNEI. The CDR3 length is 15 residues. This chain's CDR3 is CAGRVAGVNIETQYF. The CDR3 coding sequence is TGTGCCGGCAGAGTAGCGGGAGTTAATATAGAGACCCAGTACTTC. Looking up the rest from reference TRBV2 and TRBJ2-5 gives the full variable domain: EPEVTQTPSHQVTQMGQEVILRCVPISNHLYFYWYRQILGQKVEFLVSFYNNEISEKSEIFDDQFSVERPDGSNFTLKIRSTKLEDSAMYFCAGRVAGVNIETQYFGPGTRLLVL.